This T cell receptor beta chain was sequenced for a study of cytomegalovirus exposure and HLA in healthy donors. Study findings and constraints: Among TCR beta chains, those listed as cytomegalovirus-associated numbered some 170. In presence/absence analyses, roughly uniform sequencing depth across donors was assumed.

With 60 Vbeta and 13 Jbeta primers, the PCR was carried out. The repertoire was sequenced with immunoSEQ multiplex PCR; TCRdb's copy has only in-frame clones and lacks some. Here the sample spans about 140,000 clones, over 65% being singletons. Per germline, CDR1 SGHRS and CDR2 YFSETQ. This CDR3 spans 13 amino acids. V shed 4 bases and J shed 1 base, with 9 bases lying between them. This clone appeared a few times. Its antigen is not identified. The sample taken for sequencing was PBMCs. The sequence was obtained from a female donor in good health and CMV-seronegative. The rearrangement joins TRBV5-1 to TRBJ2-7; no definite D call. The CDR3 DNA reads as TGCGCCAGCAGCGCCATGACTTCCTACGAGCAGTACTTC. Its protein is CASSAMTSYEQYF.